Below, one T cell receptor (beta chain) is given with its context. Its target antigen remains unknown. Within one base of it there is no much larger clone, and no base qualities were kept. Single viable CD3+CD4+CD8-CD45RO+ cells were sorted as memory CD4+ T cells on a FACSAria II. CMV serostatus was assessed using a Roche Elecsys assay, by which serum IgG against CMV pp150, pp28, p38 and p52 was detected. Following thawing, total CD4+ T cells were enriched through positive selection using CD4 magnetic microbeads. Samples originated from another study that specifically interrogated the CD4+ T cell memory repertoire. Peripheral blood mononuclear cells were isolated and cryopreserved following standard operating procedures; serum was stored at -80 °C. CD3-PerCP (BW264/56), CD4-APC (RPA-T4), CD45RO-PE (UCHT1) and CD8-Pacific Orange (3B5) antibodies were used for staining, and non-viable cells were excluded with Sytox blue.

The sample comes from a study of memory CD4+ T cells and cytomegalovirus serostatus (dated by TCRdb to the late 2010s). About the investigation overall: A total of about 35 healthy Belgian adults, of whom 9 were CMV seropositive and about 25 were CMV seronegative, were included in the cohort. To replicate a published TCR-based CMV serostatus classifier, the study sequenced CD4+ memory TCRbeta repertoires from a Belgian cohort whose cytomegalovirus serostatus was known. Broader findings and caveats from the paper: Only CD4+CD45RO+ memory cells were sequenced, unlike the original study, which covered naive and memory CD4+ and CD8+ populations. Results were interpreted as suggesting that the CMV-associated TCR signature is largely present in the CD4+ memory repertoire. For predicting CMV serostatus, the median bootstrapped AUC was roughly 0.95 using the original framework and about 0.9 using a US-trained random forest. Of about 180 previously reported CMV-associated TCRbeta sequences, about 72 appeared in the CD4+ memory repertoires, each in one to five individuals. The original-framework classifier achieved a median bootstrapped AUC of approximately 0.96 with a 95% CI of 0.76-1.00 on the Belgian cohort.

Genomic DNA was extracted from sorted cells with the Quick-DNA Microprep Kit. Amplification of TCRbeta DNA was done with the immunoSEQ hsTCRbeta kit, following the protocol from the manufacturer. TCRbeta libraries were sequenced on an Illumina MiSeq instrument. In the source study's methods: Removing out-of-frame sequences left some 2,200,000 distinct TCRbeta sequences, an average of about 67,000 per individual. Each individual was scored using the number of around 180 previously reported CMV-associated TCRbeta sequences that the individual carried and the total number of productive distinct TCRbeta sequences. A beta-binomial model was reimplemented in Python, and scikit-learn random forests with default parameters were trained on data from the US cohort. Classifier performance on the Belgian cohort was summarized as median AUC with percentile confidence intervals calculated over 10,000 bootstrap iterations. TCRdb obtained this table from immuneACCESS and retained in-frame rearrangements with V and J assigned. These tables miss some clones; where compared with another copy, unresolved V genes account for less than half of the shortfall, and the remainder is unexplained. V, J and clone size derive from that table, while D and trimming were established from the DNA sequence. The sample has some 57,000 clones on record, around 80% of them singletons. The top ten constitute approximately 0.8% of the sample.

Source material: memory CD4+ T cells from blood. The TCR comes from an adult in good health and CMV-seronegative.

The CDR3 is CASSFVGVQPQHF. The DNA sequence follows: TGTGCCAGCAGTTTCGTAGGGGTTCAGCCCCAGCATTTT. The sequence is built from TRBV27 and TRBJ1-5; the D gene is possibly TRBD1, with 5 bases matching. V drops 3 bases and J drops 6 bases, leaving 9 bases in between. The CDR3 measures 13 amino acids from cysteine to phenylalanine. Of the read, only the CDR3 DNA is kept; its 39 bases are in frame from base 1. The germline V gene (reference sequence) provides CDR1 MNHEY and CDR2 SMNVEV.